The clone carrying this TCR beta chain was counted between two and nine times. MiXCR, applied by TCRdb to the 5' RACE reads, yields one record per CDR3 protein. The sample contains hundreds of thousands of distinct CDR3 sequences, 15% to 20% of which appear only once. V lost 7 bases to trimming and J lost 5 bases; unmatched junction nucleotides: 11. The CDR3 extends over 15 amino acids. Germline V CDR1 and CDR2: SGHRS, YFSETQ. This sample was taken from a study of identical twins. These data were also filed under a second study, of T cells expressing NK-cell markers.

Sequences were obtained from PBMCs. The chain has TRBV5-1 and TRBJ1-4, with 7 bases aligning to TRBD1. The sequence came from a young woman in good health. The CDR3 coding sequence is TGCGCCAGCGGATTAACGACAGGGTACAATGAAAAACTGTTTTTT. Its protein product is CASGLTTGYNEKLFF.